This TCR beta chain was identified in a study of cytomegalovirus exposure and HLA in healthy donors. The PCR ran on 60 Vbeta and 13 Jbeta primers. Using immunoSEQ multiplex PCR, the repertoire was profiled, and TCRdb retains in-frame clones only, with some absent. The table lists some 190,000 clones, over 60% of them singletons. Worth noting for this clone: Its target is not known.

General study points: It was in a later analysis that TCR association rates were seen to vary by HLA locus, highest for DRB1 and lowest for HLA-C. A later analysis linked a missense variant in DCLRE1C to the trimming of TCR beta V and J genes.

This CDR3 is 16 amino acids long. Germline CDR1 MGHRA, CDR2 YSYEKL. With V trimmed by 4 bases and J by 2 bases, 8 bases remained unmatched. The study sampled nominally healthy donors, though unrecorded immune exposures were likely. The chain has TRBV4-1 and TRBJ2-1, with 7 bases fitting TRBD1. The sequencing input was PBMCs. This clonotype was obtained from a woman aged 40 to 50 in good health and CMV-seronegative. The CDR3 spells CASSLGTARTYNEQFF. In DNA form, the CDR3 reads TGCGCCAGCAGCCTGGGGACAGCCCGGACCTACAATGAGCAGTTCTTC.